A selection of T cell receptor beta chains follows, all from one sample in a study of human T cells and chemical hapten exposure. TCRdb used MiXCR to reprocess the RACE reads, holding one entry per CDR3 protein. This repertoire shows 250,000 to 300,000 distinct CDR3 sequences, roughly 8% found once; its top ten account for about 1.1%. This specimen was whole blood, taken in connection with sensitization to the hapten diphenylcyclopropenone (DPC). The receptor source for this set is a man between 18 and 35 years old with alopecia areata. Some clones in this sample may be carry-over from other donors' samples. Each CDR3 is given with its conserved first and last residue. D genes are given only for firm matches. Not every row has a clone size; where given, it reads once, few, many or a size class.

j_call clone_size cdr3_length v_call d_call cdr3_aa cdr3_nt
TRBJ2-7 many 15 TRBV28 . CASSLPSTQSYEQYF TGTGCCAGCAGCCTCCCCTCTACTCAAAGCTACGAGCAGTACTTC
TRBJ2-1 many 12 TRBV7-2 . CASSFRTGEQFF TGTGCCAGCAGCTTCAGAACTGGAGAGCAGTTCTTC
TRBJ2-5 few 14 TRBV20-1 TRBD2 CSAREGRGQETQYF TGCAGTGCTAGAGAAGGGCGGGGGCAAGAGACCCAGTACTTC
TRBJ2-3 . 14 TRBV6-4 . CASRQDGRGDTQYF TGTGCCAGCAGACAGGACGGGCGCGGAGATACGCAGTATTTT
TRBJ2-5 few 16 TRBV6-2/TRBV6-3 . CASSPNRIWYQETQYF TGTGCCAGCAGCCCGAACAGAATTTGGTACCAAGAGACCCAGTACTTC
TRBJ2-6 many 14 TRBV29-1 TRBD1 CSVRDSPGANVLTF TGCAGCGTTCGGGACAGCCCTGGGGCCAACGTCCTGACTTTC
TRBJ2-2 . 16 TRBV12-3/TRBV12-4 . CASSLWGKGIPGELFF TGTGCCAGCAGTTTATGGGGGAAGGGAATCCCCGGGGAGCTGTTTTTT
TRBJ2-2 . 16 TRBV7-6 TRBD2 CASSRRGGTNTGELFF TGTGCCAGCAGCCGCCGGGGGGGAACTAACACCGGGGAGCTGTTTTTT
TRBJ1-5 . 16 TRBV4-2 . CASSPTSRGDNQPQHF TGTGCCAGCAGCCCCACTTCTCGAGGGGACAATCAGCCCCAGCATTTT
TRBJ1-1 few 15 TRBV6-5 TRBD1 CASSSYRGRHTEAFF TGTGCCAGCAGTTCCTACAGGGGGCGGCACACTGAAGCTTTCTTT
TRBJ2-1 few 17 TRBV4-1 TRBD2 CASSQTTGLAAYNEQFF TGCGCCAGCAGCCAAACTACCGGACTAGCTGCCTACAATGAGCAGTTCTTC
TRBJ2-7 . 12 TRBV11-2 . CASRLGYYEQYF TGTGCCAGCAGGTTGGGATACTACGAGCAGTACTTC
TRBJ2-3 many 16 TRBV10-3 . CAIRPRLGRVADTQYF TGTGCCATCAGACCCAGGTTGGGCAGGGTCGCAGATACGCAGTATTTT
TRBJ1-6 few 12 TRBV28 . CASKGADSPLHF TGTGCCAGCAAAGGGGCGGATTCACCCCTCCACTTT